The source of this TCR beta chain is a study of cytomegalovirus exposure and HLA in healthy donors. Germline-derived CDR1 and CDR2 are SEHNR and FQNEAQ (reference sequence). This CDR3 is built from 14 residues. Trimming took 9 bases from V and 6 from J; bases not matched to a gene: 9. The PCR ran on 60 Vbeta and 13 Jbeta primers. The assay was immunoSEQ multiplex PCR, and TCRdb's table has in-frame clones only and misses some. The sample carries 140,000 or so clones, roughly four fifths recorded once. In regard to this clone: What it binds is not known.

Study outcomes and limitations: Fewer N-insertions than the approximately 680-donor mean were reportedly shown by an Asian-associated ancestry cluster in a later analysis. Later work showed greater clonal expansion in HLA-associated TCR beta chains than in equally common others.

Sequencing used PBMCs. The chain employs TRBV7-9 and TRBJ2-3, with TRBD2 identical over 10 bases. The receptor comes from a male donor in good health and CMV-seronegative. CDR3 DNA sequence: TGTGCCAGTTTAGCGGGAGGAAGTGGTGATACGCAGTATTTT. It encodes CASLAGGSGDTQYF.